This T cell receptor beta chain was retrieved from a study of PD-1 blockade in mismatch repair-deficient tumors. Study-level information: Patients had about a dozen mismatch repair-deficient cancer types, all previously treated and progressing. Whole-study results and caveats: Tumor-resident clones, often undetectable pretreatment in blood, expanded then contracted after pembrolizumab.

The repertoire was sequenced with immunoSEQ multiplex PCR; TCRdb's copy has only in-frame clones and lacks some. The sample carries about 51,000 clones, 81% recorded once. As for this clone: Antigen unknown.

The junction had 10 bases not matched to a gene; V was cut back by 5 bases and J by 2 bases. CDR1 and CDR2 from the germline V gene are SGHNT and YYREEE (reference sequence). The CDR3 loop spans 15 amino acids. This rearrangement joins TRBV5-4 to TRBJ2-7; 7 bases are a match to TRBD2. The source is an adult with mismatch repair-deficient cancer. Material: peripheral blood, obtained roughly 21 weeks after starting pembrolizumab. CDR3 DNA sequence: TGTGCCAGCAGGTACGGTCCTAGCGGACCCTACGAGCAGTACTTC. Its translation is CASRYGPSGPYEQYF.